The T cell receptor (beta chain) described here comes from a study of shared clonotypes between healthy human individuals. Study-wide findings and caveats: Non-shared clonotypes were found to have lower generation probabilities than the clonotypes that were shared by all four of the sorted-subset donors.

Using immunoSEQ multiplex PCR, the repertoire was profiled, and TCRdb retains in-frame clones only, with some absent. The data contain some 1.5 million clones, more than 95% of them seen just once; the ten biggest clones take up roughly 1.2%. Details on this clone: Antigen specificity is unknown.

The V gene lost 6 bases and the J gene lost 2 bases, with 8 bases spanning the gap. This CDR3 contains 13 residues. The germline V gene encodes CDR1 SGHAT and CDR2 FQNNGV. V and J are TRBV11-2 and TRBJ1-3; D gene uncertain. This sequence originates from a man aged 30 to 39 in good health. The sequencing sample was made of naive CD4+ T cells sorted from blood. This sample's subset: CD45RA+ positively selected. In nucleotides, the CDR3 is TGTGCCAGCAGTTCATTGGCTGGAAACACCATATATTTT. Protein sequence: CASSSLAGNTIYF.